This T cell receptor (beta chain) was sequenced during a study of cytomegalovirus exposure and HLA in healthy donors. Study-level information: Some 85 million unique TCRs from HLA-typed donors were held in an early data release.

There are 13 residues in the CDR3. Trimming shortened V by 1 base and J by 6 bases, and 10 bases separated the two germline ends. Germline assignment: CDR1 SQVTM and CDR2 ANQGSEA. A word on this clone: Its antigen is still unknown.

Findings of the study overall: A highly shared variant cluster was judged a likely technical artifact. Specific recognition of CMV antigens was confirmed in vitro for a few chains (all CMV-associated).

The study ran its PCR with 60 Vbeta and 13 Jbeta primers. The method was immunoSEQ multiplex PCR; TCRdb's version includes in-frame clones alone and lacks a portion of them. The repertoire includes some 150,000 clones, around 80% of them detected once, and about 9.6% sits in the top ten. The TCR comes from a man younger than 35 in good health and CMV-seropositive. The specimen was PBMCs. This chain links TRBV29-1 with TRBJ2-4; D perhaps matches TRBD1 (6 bases). The chain's CDR3 is CSVEVAQGNIQYF. Written as DNA, the CDR3 is TGCAGCGTTGAAGTCGCACAGGGAAACATTCAGTACTTC.